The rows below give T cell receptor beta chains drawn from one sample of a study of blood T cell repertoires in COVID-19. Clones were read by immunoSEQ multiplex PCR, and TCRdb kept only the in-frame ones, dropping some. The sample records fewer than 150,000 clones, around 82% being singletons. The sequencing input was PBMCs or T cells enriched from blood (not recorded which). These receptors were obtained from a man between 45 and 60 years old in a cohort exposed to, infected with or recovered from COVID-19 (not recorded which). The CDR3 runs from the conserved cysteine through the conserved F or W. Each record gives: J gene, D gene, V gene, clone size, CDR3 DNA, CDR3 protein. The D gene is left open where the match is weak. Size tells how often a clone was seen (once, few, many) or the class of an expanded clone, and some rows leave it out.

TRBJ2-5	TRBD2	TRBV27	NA	TGTGCCAGCAGTTTATGGGCTAGCGGGGGCCAAGAGACCCAGTACTTC	CASSLWASGGQETQYF
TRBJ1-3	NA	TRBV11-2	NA	TGTGCCAGCAGTCTACAGGCTTCTCCCTCTGGAAACACCATATATTTT	CASSLQASPSGNTIYF
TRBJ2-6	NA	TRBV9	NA	TGTGCCAGCAGCTCACGCTGGACAGGAGGGGGGGCCAACGTCCTGACTTTC	CASSSRWTGGGANVLTF
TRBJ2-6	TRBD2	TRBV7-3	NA	TGTGCCAGCAGCCCCGGACTAGCGGGAGGGCCCGGGGCCAACGTCCTGACTTTC	CASSPGLAGGPGANVLTF
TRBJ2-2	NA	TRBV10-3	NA	TGTGCCATCAGTGGGGGGACATCGAACACCGGGGAGCTGTTTTTT	CAISGGTSNTGELFF
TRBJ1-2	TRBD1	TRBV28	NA	TGTGCCAGCAGTTCCTGGACAGGTCCTTCTCACTATGGCTACACCTTC	CASSSWTGPSHYGYTF
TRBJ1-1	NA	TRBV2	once	TGTGCCAGCAGTGACCAGGGGAAGCCTGAAGCTTTCTTT	CASSDQGKPEAFF
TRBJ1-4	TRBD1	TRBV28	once	TGTGCCAGCAGTTTAGGCGGCAGGGGGGATGAAAAACTGTTTTTT	CASSLGGRGDEKLFF
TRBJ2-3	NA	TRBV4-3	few	TGCGCCAGCAGCCAAGACGGCATAAGGAGGGATACGCAGTATTTT	CASSQDGIRRDTQYF
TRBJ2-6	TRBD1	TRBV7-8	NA	TGTGCCAGCAGTGCCGGGACAGGGGTCTCTGGGGCCAACGTCCTGACTTTC	CASSAGTGVSGANVLTF
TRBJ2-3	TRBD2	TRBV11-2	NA	TGTGCCAGCAGCTTCCTAGCGGGGGGTACAGATACGCAGTATTTT	CASSFLAGGTDTQYF
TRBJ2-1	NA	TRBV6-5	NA	TGTGCCAGCAGTCGGGACTTCAATGAGCAGTTCTTC	CASSRDFNEQFF
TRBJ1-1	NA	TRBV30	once	TGTGCCTGGAGTGCCTACCTCCGGGAGAACACTGAAGCTTTCTTT	CAWSAYLRENTEAFF
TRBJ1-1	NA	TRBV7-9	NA	TGTGCCAGCAGCTTAGCATCTACGAACACTGAAGCTTTCTTT	CASSLASTNTEAFF
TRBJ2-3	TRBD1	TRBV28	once	TGTGCCAGCAGTCCGGGACAGTACACAGATACGCAGTATTTT	CASSPGQYTDTQYF
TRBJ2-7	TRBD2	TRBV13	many	TGTGCCAGCAGCGCGGGACTAGCGGGGGGCGAGCAGTACTTC	CASSAGLAGGEQYF
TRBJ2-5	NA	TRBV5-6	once	TGTGCCAGCAGCTTGCTTTCGGGGGAAGAGACCCAGTACTTC	CASSLLSGEETQYF
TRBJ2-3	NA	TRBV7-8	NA	TGTGCCAGCAGCTTAGCCGAGGTTGATACGCAGTATTTT	CASSLAEVDTQYF
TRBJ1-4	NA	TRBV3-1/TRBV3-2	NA	TGTGCCAGCAGCCAAGACAGGAATGAAAAACTGTTTTTT	CASSQDRNEKLFF
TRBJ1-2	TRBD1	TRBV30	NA	TGTGCCTGGGCCAGAGGACAGGGCACGTCATATGGCTACACCTTC	CAWARGQGTSYGYTF
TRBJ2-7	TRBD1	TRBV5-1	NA	TGCGCCAGCAGCTTGGGGCAGGGGGCAGGATACGAGCAGTACTTC	CASSLGQGAGYEQYF
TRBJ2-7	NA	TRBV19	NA	TGTGCCAGTAGTACGACGGCCTACAGGGGAGGCGAGCAGTACTTC	CASSTTAYRGGEQYF
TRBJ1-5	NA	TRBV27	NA	TGTGCCAGCAGTTTAGGGCAGGGCAATCAGCCCCAGCATTTT	CASSLGQGNQPQHF
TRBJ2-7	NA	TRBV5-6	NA	TGTGCCAGCTTCCCTAGGGGGGAGCAGTACTTC	CASFPRGEQYF
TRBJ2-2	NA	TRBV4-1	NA	TGCGCCAGCAGCCAGGGACAGAACACCGGGGAGCTGTTTTTT	CASSQGQNTGELFF
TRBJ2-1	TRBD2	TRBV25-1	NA	TGTGCCAGCAGTACTAGCGGAGGAGTCTCCTACAATGAGCAGTTCTTC	CASSTSGGVSYNEQFF
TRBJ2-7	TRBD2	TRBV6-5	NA	TGTGCCAGCAGCACCCTAGCGGAAAGCTCCTACGAGCAGTACTTC	CASSTLAESSYEQYF
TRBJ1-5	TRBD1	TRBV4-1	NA	TGCGCCAGCAGCCAAGTCAGGGGGTTTCATCAGCCCCAGCATTTT	CASSQVRGFHQPQHF
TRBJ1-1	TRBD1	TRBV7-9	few	TGTGCCAGCAGCTTAGTAGCAGGGGGGAACACTGAAGCTTTCTTT	CASSLVAGGNTEAFF
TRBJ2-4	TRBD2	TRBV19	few	TGTGCCAGTAGTATCGGCGGGAGCTCCAAAAACATTCAGTACTTC	CASSIGGSSKNIQYF
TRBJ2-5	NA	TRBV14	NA	TGTGCCAGCAGCCAAGATCGCGTAACCCAGTACTTC	CASSQDRVTQYF
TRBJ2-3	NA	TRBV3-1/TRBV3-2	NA	TGTGCCAGCAGCCCACGACTCACAGATACGCAGTATTTT	CASSPRLTDTQYF
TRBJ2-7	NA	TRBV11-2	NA	TGTGCCAGCAGCTTAGCGGTAGCGAGGTACGAGCAGTACTTC	CASSLAVARYEQYF
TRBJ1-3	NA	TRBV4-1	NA	TGCGCCAGCAGCCGCCTTGGGAGCTCTGGAAACACCATATATTTT	CASSRLGSSGNTIYF
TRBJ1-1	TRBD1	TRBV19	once	TGTGCCAGTAGTATTACAGGGGGAACTGAAGCTTTCTTT	CASSITGGTEAFF
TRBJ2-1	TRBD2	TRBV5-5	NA	TGTGCCAGCAGCCGGACTAGCGGGGGGGCCTTTATAAATGAGCAGTTCTTC	CASSRTSGGAFINEQFF
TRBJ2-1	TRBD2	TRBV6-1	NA	TGTGCCAGCAGTGAATGGGCTAGCGGGGGGGCATCGTGGGCCAATGAGCAGTTCTTC	CASSEWASGGASWANEQFF
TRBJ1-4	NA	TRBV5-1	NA	TGCGCCAGCAGCTGGCAGGGAGGAACGACTAATGAAAAACTGTTTTTT	CASSWQGGTTNEKLFF
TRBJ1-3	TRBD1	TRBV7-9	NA	TGTGCCACCCCGGGACAGGGCTCTGGAAACACCATATATTTT	CATPGQGSGNTIYF
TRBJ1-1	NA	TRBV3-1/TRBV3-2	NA	TGTGCCAGCAGCTTGGCGGGAGGGGGCACTGAAGCTTTCTTT	CASSLAGGGTEAFF
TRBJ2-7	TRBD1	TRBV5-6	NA	TGTGCCAGCAGAAGCTGGACAGGGAGAGTCCACGAGCAGTACTTC	CASRSWTGRVHEQYF
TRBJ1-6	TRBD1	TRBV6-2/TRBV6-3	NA	TGTGCCAGCAGCGGCCAGGGGGATTCACCCCTCCACTTT	CASSGQGDSPLHF
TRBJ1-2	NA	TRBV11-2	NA	TGTGCCAGCAGCTTAGCAGGGGTCTATGGCTACACCTTC	CASSLAGVYGYTF
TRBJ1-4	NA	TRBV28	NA	TGTGCCAGCAGTACGACAGCCCCTAATGAAAAACTGTTTTTT	CASSTTAPNEKLFF
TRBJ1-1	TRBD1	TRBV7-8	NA	TGTGCCAGCAGCCTGGCAGGGGGCGAAGCTTTCTTT	CASSLAGGEAFF
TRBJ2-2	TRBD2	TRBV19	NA	TGTGCCAGTAGCAAAGCGGGAGTTTCGAACACCGGGGAGCTGTTTTTT	CASSKAGVSNTGELFF
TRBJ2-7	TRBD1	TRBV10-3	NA	TGTGCCATCAGCGGACAGGTGGCGTACGAGCAGTACTTC	CAISGQVAYEQYF
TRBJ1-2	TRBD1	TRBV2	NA	TGTGCCAGCAGTGAGGACAGGATCTATGGCTACACCTTC	CASSEDRIYGYTF
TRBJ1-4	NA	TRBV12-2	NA	TGTGCAAGTCGCGCCCGGGACACCTCAACTAATGAAAAACTGTTTTTT	CASRARDTSTNEKLFF
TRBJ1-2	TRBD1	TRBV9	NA	TGTGCCAGCAGCGTAGCAGGGGGCCGCCCTGGCTACACCTTC	CASSVAGGRPGYTF
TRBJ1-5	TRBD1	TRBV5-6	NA	TGTGCCAGCAGCTTCGGGACAGGGGTTAGCAATCAGCCCCAGCATTTT	CASSFGTGVSNQPQHF
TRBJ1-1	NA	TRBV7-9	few	TGTGCCAGCAGCTTATCCTTGAACACTGAAGCTTTCTTT	CASSLSLNTEAFF
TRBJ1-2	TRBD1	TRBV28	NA	TGTGCCAGCAGGGGACAGAGACGATATGGCTACACCTTC	CASRGQRRYGYTF
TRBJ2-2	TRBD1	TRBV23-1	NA	TGCGCCAGCAGTCAAGGGACAGACAACACCGGGGAGCTGTTTTTT	CASSQGTDNTGELFF
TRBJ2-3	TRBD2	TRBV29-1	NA	TGCAGCGTTGAAGAGGTGTCTAGCGGGGGGCTGAATTTT	CSVEEVSSGGLNF
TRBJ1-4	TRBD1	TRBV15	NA	TGTGCCACCAGGATGGGACAGGGGTTCGAAAAACTGTTTTTT	CATRMGQGFEKLFF
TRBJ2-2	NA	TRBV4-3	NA	TGCGCCAGCAGCCAAGACGTGCGGAGCGGGGAGCTGTTTTTT	CASSQDVRSGELFF